This T cell receptor (beta chain) is drawn from a study of T cells in localized non-small cell lung cancer. Some clones are missing from TCRdb's copy, which holds only in-frame ones; the method was immunoSEQ multiplex PCR. Among approximately 11,000 clones listed, about 29% were seen once. In the case of this clone: Its antigen is undetermined.

Germline V gene sequence: CDR1 SGHRS, CDR2 YFSETQ. The CDR3 runs 15 residues. Trimming took 1 base from V and 0 from J, leaving 10 bases between them. Whole-study findings and limits: Sequence data derive from only one tumor region, so heterogeneity remains possible. Adjacent uninvolved lung tissue had the highest T cell clonality, exceeding tumor. Of the top 100 tumor clones, median around 62 were in adjacent lung, about 30 among its top 100.

The source material was lung tumor tissue, sampled before any cancer treatment. The chain recombines TRBV5-1 with TRBJ1-2, with a possible D match to TRBD1 (5 bases). The clonotype comes from a man between 40 and 70 years old with stage I lung adenocarcinoma. The CDR3 loop reads CASSLRDAANYGYTF. The DNA for the CDR3 is TGCGCCAGCAGCTTGAGGGACGCAGCTAACTATGGCTACACCTTC.